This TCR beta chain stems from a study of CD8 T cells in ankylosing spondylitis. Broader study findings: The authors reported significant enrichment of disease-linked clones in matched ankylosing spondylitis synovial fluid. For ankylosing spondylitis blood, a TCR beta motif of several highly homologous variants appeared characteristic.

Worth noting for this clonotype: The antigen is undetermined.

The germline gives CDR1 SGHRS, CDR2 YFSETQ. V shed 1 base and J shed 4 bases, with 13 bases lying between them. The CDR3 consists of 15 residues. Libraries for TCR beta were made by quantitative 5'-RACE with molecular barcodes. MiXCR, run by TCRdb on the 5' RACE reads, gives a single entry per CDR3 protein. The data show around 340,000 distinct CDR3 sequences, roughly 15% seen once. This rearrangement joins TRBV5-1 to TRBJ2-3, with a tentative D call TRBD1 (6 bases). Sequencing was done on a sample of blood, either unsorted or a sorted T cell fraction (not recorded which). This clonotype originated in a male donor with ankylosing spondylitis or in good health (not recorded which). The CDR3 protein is CASSLFGQSSDTQYF. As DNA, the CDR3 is TGCGCCAGCAGCTTGTTCGGACAGAGCTCAGATACGCAGTATTTT.